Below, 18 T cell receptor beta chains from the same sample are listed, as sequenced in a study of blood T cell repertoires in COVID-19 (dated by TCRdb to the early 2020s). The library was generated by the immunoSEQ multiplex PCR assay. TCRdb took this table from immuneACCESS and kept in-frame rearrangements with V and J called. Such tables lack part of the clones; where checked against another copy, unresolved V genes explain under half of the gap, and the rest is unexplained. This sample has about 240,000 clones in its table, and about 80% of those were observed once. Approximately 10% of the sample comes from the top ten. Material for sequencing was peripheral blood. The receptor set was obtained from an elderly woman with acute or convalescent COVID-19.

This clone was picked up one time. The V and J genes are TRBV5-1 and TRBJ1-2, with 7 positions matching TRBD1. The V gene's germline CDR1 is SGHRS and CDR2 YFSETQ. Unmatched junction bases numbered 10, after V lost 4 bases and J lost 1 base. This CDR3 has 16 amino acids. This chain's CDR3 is CASSATGTASNYGYTF. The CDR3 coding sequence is TGCGCCAGCAGCGCTACCGGGACAGCCAGTAACTATGGCTACACCTTC.

The CDR3: CASSQESGYNSPLHF. CDR3 DNA sequence: TGTGCCAGCAGCCAAGAGTCGGGGTATAATTCACCCCTCCACTTT. The V gene is TRBV3-1 (or the pseudogene TRBV3-2), the J gene TRBJ1-6; D gene ambiguous. The V gene's germline CDR1 is LGHDT and CDR2 YNNKEL (reference sequence). The CDR3 is made up of 15 amino acids. V gave up 0 bases and J gave up 4 bases, with 7 bases separating them.

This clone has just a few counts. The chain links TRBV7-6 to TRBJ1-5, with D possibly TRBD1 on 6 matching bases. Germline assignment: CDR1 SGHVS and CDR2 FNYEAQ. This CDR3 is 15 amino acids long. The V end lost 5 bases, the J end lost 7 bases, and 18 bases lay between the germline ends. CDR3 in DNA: TGTGCCAGCAGCACCACAGGGCAGGGAGGGCAGCCCCAGCATTTT. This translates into CASSTTGQGGQPQHF.

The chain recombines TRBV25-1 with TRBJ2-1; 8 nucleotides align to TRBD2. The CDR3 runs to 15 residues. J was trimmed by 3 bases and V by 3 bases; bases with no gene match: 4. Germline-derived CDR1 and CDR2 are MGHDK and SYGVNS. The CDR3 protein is CASSEGSGGYNEQFF. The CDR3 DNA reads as TGTGCCAGCAGTGAGGGGAGCGGGGGCTACAATGAGCAGTTCTTC.

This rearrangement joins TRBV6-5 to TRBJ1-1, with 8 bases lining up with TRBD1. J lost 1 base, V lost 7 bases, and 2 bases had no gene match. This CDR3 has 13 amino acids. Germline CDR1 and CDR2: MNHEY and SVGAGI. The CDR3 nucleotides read TGTGCCAGCACCAGGGGGCAGAACACTGAAGCTTTCTTT. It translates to CASTRGQNTEAFF.

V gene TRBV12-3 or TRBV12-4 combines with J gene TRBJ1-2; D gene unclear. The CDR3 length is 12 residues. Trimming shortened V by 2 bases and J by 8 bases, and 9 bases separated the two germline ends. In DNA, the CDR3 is TGTGCCAGCAGTTTATCCTTATCGGGCTACACCTTC. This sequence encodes CASSLSLSGYTF.

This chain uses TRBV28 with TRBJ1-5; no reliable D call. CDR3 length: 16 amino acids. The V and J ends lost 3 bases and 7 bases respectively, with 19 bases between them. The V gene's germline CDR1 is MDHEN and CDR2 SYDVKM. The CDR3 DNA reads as TGTGCCAGCAGTTTCCCCGCGGGAGGAGGCATACAGCCCCAGCATTTT. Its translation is CASSFPAGGGIQPQHF. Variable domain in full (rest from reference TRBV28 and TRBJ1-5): DVKVTQSSRYLVKRTGEKVFLECVQDMDHENMFWYRQDPGLGLRLIYFSYDVKMKEKGDIPEGYSVSREKKERFSLILESASTNQTSMYLCASSFPAGGGIQPQHFGDGTRLSIL.

CDR3 in DNA: TGTGCCAGCTCACTTGTCTCTAGCGGGGGGGGCGAGCAGTTCTTC. It encodes CASSLVSSGGGEQFF. The V gene is TRBV18, the J gene TRBJ2-1; TRBD2 matches at 12 bases. The V segment lost 4 bases and the J segment 10 bases; nucleotides outside the gene matches: 8. CDR1 KGHSH and CDR2 LQKENI come from the germline V gene. The CDR3 runs to 15 residues.

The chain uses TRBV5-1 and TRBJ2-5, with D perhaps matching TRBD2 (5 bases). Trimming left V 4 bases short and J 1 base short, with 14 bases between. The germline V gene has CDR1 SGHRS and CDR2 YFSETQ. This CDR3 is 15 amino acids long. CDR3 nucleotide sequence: TGCGCCAGCAGCCGGGATCGGGGTGCCCAAGAGACCCAGTACTTC. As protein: CASSRDRGAQETQYF.

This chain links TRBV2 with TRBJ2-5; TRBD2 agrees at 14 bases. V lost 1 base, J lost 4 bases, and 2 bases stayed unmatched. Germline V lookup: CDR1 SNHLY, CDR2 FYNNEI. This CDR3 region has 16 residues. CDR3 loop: CASSEGGLAGGETQYF. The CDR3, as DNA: TGTGCCAGCAGTGAAGGTGGACTAGCGGGGGGAGAGACCCAGTACTTC.

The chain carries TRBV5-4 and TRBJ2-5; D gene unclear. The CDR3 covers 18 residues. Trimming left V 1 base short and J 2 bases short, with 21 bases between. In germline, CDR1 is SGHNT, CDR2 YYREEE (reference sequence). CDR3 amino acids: CASSLIKASARIQETQYF. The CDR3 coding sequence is TGTGCCAGCAGCTTGATCAAGGCGTCAGCGCGGATACAAGAGACCCAGTACTTC. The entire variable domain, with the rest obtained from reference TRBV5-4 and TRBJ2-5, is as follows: ETGVTQSPTHLIKTRGQQVTLRCSSQSGHNTVSWYQQALGQGPQFIFQYYREEENGRGNFPPRFSGLQFPNYSSELNVNALELDDSALYLCASSLIKASARIQETQYFGPGTRLLVL.

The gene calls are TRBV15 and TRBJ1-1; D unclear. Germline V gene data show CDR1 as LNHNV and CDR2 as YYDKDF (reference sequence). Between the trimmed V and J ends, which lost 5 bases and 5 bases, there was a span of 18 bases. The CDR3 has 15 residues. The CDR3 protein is CATSARTYLITEAFF. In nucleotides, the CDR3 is TGTGCCACCAGCGCTCGGACTTACCTAATAACTGAAGCTTTCTTT. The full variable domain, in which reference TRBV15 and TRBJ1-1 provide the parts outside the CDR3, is DAMVIQNPRYQVTQFGKPVTLSCSQTLNHNVMYWYQQKSSQAPKLLFHYYDKDFNNEADTPDNFQSRRPNTSFCFLDIRSPGLGDTAMYLCATSARTYLITEAFFGQGTRLTVV.

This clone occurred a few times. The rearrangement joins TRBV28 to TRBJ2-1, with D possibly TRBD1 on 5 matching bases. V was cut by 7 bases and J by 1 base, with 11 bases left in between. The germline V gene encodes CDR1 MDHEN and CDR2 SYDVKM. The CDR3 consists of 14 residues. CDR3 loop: CASTLRTSYNEQFF. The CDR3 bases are TGTGCCAGCACCCTCCGGACATCCTACAATGAGCAGTTCTTC.

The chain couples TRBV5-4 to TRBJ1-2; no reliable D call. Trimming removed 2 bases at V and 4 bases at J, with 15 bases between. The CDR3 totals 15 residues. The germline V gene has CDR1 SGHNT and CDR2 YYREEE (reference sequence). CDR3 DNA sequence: TGTGCCAGCAGCTTAGGTCTAGAGATTTCCTATGGCTACACCTTC. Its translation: CASSLGLEISYGYTF.

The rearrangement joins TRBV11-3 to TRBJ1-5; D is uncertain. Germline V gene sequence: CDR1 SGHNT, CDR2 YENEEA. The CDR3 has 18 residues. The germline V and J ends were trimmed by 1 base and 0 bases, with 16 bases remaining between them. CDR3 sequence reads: CASSLVDETEYSNQPQHF. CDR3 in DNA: TGTGCCAGCAGCTTAGTTGATGAGACGGAGTATAGCAATCAGCCCCAGCATTTT.

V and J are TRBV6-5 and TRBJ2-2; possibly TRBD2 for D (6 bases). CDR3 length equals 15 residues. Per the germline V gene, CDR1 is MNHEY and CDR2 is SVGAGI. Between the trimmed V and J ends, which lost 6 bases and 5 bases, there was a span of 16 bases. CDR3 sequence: CASRSSGHSTGELFF. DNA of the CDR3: TGTGCCAGCAGATCGAGCGGGCACTCAACCGGGGAGCTGTTTTTT.

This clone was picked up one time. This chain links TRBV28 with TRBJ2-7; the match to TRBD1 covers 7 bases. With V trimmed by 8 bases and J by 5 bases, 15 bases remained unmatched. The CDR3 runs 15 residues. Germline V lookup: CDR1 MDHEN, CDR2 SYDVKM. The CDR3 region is CASAHSGTVIHEQYF. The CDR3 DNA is TGTGCCAGCGCCCATTCCGGGACAGTCATACACGAGCAGTACTTC.

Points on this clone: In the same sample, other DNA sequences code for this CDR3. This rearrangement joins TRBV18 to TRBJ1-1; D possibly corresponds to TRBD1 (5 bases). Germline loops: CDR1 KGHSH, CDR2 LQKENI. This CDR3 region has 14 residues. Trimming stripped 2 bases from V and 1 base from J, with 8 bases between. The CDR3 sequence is CASSPRGGNTEAFF. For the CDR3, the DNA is TGTGCCAGCTCACCAAGGGGCGGGAACACTGAAGCTTTCTTT.